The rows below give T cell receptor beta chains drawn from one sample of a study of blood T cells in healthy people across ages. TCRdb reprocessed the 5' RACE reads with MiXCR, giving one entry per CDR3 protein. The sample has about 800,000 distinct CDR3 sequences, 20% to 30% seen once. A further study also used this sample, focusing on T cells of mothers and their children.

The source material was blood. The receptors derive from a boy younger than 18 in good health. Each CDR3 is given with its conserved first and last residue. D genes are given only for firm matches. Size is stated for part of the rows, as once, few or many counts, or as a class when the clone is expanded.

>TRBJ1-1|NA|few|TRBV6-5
CASSRFNTEAFF
TGTGCCAGCAGTAGATTCAACACTGAAGCTTTCTTT
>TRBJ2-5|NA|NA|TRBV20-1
CSARVWGIETQYF
TGCAGTGCTAGAGTTTGGGGAATAGAGACCCAGTACTTC
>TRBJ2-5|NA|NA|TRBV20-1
CSARGILPQETQYF
TGCAGTGCTAGAGGGATTCTGCCCCAAGAGACCCAGTACTTC
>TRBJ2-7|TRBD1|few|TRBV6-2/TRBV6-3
CASSFHGQVYEQYF
TGTGCCAGCAGTTTCCACGGACAGGTCTACGAGCAGTACTTC
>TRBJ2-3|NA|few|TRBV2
CASSESLAGPSTDTQYF
TGTGCCAGCAGTGAATCCTTGGCGGGACCTAGCACAGATACGCAGTATTTT
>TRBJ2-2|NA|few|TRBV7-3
CASSLMAGLGPGELFF
TGTGCCAGCAGCTTAATGGCGGGATTGGGGCCCGGGGAGCTGTTTTTT
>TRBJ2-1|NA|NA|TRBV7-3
CASSFYGATYNEQFF
TGTGCCAGCAGCTTTTATGGAGCGACCTACAATGAGCAGTTCTTC
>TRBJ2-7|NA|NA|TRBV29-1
CSVEGQIGGSYEQYF
TGCAGCGTTGAAGGACAGATAGGGGGCTCCTACGAGCAGTACTTC
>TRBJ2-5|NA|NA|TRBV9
CASSVDEAHQYF
TGTGCCAGCAGCGTAGATGAGGCTCACCAGTACTTC
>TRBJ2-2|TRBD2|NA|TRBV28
CASSFLASGMNTGELFF
TGTGCCAGCAGTTTTCTAGCTAGCGGAATGAACACCGGGGAGCTGTTTTTT
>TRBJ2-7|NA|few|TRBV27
CASSLWADSYEQYF
TGTGCCAGCAGTTTATGGGCGGATTCCTACGAGCAGTACTTC
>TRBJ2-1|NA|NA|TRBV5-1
CASSLGNPYNEQFF
TGCGCCAGCAGCTTGGGCAACCCCTACAATGAGCAGTTCTTC
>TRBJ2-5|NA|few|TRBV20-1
CSATPGLETQYF
TGCAGTGCCACCCCGGGGTTAGAGACCCAGTACTTC
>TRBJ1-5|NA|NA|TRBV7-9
CASSPPGADRYQPQHF
TGTGCCAGCAGCCCACCGGGGGCGGATCGATATCAGCCCCAGCATTTT
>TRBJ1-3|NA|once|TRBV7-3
CASSSPRPLSGNTIYF
TGTGCCAGCAGCTCACCCCGACCCCTCTCTGGAAACACCATATATTTT
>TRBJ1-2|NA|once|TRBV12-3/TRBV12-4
CASSYRRQNYGYTF
TGTGCCAGCAGCTACAGAAGACAGAACTATGGCTACACCTTC
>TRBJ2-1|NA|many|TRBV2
CASSAGSSYNEQFF
TGTGCCAGCAGCGCCGGGAGCTCCTACAATGAGCAGTTCTTC
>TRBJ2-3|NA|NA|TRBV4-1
CASSQARQGIGTDTQYF
TGCGCCAGCAGCCAAGCTCGTCAGGGAATAGGAACAGATACGCAGTATTTT
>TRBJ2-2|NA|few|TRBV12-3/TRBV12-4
CASSSNGVSTGELFF
TGTGCCAGCAGTTCCAACGGTGTTTCCACCGGGGAGCTGTTTTTT
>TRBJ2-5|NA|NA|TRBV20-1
CSASPGRAGLKGETQYF
TGCAGTGCTAGCCCCGGGCGAGCAGGGTTAAAGGGGGAGACCCAGTACTTC
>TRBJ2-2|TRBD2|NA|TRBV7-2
CASSLDSGGPGELFF
TGTGCCAGCAGCTTAGATAGCGGGGGTCCCGGGGAGCTGTTTTTT
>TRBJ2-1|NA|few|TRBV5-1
CASNTGGGNNEQFF
TGCGCCAGCAACACTGGCGGTGGGAACAATGAGCAGTTCTTC
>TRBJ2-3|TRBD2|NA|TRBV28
CASSYRDYMGTQYF
TGTGCCAGCAGTTACCGGGACTACATGGGGACGCAGTATTTT
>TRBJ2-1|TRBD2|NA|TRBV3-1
CASSQVTSGGNYNEQFF
TGTGCCAGCAGCCAAGTAACTAGCGGGGGTAATTACAATGAGCAGTTCTTC
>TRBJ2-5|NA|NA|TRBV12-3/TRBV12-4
CASSFTRIGGGETQYF
TGTGCCAGCAGTTTCACTAGAATTGGGGGCGGGGAGACCCAGTACTTC
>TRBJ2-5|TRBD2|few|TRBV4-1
CASSLRTREETQYF
TGCGCCAGCAGCCTCCGGACTAGGGAAGAGACCCAGTACTTC